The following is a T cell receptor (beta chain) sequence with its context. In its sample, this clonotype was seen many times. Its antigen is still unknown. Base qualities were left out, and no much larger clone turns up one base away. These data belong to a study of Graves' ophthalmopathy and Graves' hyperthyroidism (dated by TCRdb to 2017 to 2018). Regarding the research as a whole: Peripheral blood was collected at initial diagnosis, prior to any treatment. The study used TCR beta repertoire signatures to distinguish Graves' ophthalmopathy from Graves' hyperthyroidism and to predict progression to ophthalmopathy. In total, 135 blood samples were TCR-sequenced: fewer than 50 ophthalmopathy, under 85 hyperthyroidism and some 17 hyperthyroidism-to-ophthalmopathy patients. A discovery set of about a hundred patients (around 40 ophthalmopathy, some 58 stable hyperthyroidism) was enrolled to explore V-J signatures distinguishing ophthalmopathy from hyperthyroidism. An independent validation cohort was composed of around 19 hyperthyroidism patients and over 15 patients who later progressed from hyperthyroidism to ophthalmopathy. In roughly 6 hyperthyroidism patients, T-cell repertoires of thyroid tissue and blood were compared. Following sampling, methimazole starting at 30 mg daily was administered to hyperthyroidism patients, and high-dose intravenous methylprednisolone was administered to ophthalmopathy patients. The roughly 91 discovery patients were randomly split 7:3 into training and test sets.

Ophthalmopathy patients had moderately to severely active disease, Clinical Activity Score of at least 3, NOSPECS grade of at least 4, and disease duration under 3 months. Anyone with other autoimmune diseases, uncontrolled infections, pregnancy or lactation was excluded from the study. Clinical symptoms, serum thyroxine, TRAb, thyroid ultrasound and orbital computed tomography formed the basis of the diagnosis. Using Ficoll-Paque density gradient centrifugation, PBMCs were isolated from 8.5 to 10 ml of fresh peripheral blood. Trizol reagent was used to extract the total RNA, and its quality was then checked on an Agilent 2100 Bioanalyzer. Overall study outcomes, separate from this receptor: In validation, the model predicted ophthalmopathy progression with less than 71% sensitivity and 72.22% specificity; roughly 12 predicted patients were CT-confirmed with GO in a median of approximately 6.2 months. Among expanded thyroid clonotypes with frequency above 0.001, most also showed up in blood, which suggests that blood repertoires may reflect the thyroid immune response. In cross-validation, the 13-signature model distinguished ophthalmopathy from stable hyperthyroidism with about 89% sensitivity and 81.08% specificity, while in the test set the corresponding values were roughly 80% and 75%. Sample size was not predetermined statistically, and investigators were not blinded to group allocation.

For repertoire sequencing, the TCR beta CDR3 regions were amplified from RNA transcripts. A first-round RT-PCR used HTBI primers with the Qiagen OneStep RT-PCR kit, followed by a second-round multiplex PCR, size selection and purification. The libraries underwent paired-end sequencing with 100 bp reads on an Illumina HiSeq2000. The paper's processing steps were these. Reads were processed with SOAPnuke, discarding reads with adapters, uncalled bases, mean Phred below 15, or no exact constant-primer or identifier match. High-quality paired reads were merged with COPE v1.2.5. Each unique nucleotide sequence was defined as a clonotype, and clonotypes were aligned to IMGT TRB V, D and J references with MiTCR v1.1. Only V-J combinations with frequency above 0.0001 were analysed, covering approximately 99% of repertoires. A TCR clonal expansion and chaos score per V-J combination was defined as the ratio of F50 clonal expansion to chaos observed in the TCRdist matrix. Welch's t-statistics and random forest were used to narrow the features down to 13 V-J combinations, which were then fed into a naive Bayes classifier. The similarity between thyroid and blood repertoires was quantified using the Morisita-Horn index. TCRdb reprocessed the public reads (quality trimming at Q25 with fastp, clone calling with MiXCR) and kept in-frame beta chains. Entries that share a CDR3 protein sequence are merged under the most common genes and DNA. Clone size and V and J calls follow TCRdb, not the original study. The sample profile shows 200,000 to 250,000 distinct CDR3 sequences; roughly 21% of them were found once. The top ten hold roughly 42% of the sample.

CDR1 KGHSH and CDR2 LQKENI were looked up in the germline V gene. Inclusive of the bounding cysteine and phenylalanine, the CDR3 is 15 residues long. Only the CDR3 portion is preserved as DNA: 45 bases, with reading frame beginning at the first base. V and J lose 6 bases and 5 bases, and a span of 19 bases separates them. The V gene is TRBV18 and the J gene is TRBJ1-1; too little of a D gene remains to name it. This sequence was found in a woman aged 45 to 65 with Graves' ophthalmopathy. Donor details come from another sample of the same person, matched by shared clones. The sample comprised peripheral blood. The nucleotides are TGTGCCAGCTCCCCCCAGTCGGGAGGGCAGACTGAAGCTTTCTTT. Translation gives CASSPQSGGQTEAFF.